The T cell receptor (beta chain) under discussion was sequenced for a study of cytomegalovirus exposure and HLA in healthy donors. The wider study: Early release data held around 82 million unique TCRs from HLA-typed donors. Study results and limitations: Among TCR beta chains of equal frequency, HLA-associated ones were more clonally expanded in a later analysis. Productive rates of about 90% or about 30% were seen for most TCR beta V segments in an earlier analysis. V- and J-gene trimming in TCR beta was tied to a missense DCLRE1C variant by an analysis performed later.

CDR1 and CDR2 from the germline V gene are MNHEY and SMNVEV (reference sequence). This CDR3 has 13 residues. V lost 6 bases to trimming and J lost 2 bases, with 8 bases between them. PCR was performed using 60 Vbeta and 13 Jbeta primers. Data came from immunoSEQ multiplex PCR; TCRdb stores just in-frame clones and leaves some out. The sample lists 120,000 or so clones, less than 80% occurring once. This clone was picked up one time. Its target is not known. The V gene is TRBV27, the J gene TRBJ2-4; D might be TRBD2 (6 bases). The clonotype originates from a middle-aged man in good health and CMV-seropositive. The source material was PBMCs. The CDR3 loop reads CASREGSKNIQYF. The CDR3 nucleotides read TGTGCCAGCAGGGAGGGGTCCAAAAACATTCAGTACTTC.